The sequence of this T cell receptor (beta chain) was determined in a study of cytomegalovirus exposure and HLA in healthy donors. Whole-study findings and limits: According to a subsequent analysis, TCR clusters identified in the first cohort showed a tendency to co-occur across the 110 or so validation repertoires.

The CDR3 runs 13 residues. The V gene lost 3 bases and the J gene lost 3 bases, with 8 bases spanning the gap. Germline loops: CDR1 MDHEN, CDR2 SYDVKM. TCRdb's copy holds only in-frame clones and misses some; the assay was immunoSEQ multiplex PCR. The sample includes more than 120,000 clones, approximately 90% of them seen just once. The sample holds a few counts of this clone. The antigen is undetermined. The J gene is TRBJ1-2, the V gene TRBV28; tentatively, D is TRBD1 (5 bases). This TCR was sampled from a man in his late teens or twenties in good health and CMV-seropositive. Input material: PBMCs. This CDR3 reads CASSLGGYYGYTF. The CDR3 nucleotides are TGTGCCAGCAGTTTGGGGGGGTACTATGGCTACACCTTC.